This passage covers 18 T cell receptor beta chains from one sample sequenced in a study of T cell repertoires in cytomegalovirus infection. No antigen has been assigned to these receptors. TCRdb re-analysed the reads in MiXCR, keeping a single row per CDR3 protein. The sample lists around 360,000 distinct CDR3 sequences, about 32% occurring once. Specimen: cultured PBMCs, collected from culture after CMV antigen stimulation. The receptors were gathered from a human donor in good health (CMV status not recorded). Some clones in this sample may be carry-over from other donors' samples.

The gene calls are TRBV7-9 and TRBJ1-2; D possibly corresponds to TRBD1 (5 bases). The length of the CDR3 is 19 residues. V shed 5 bases and J shed 3 bases, with 28 bases lying between them. Looked up from germline, CDR1 is SEHNR and CDR2 is FQNEAQ (reference sequence). This chain's CDR3 is CASSPLGGVVGTVDYGYTF. CDR3 nucleotide sequence: TGTGCCAGCAGCCCCCTCGGAGGGGTAGTTGGGACTGTGGACTATGGCTACACCTTC.

The rearrangement uses TRBV4-1 and TRBJ1-3, with a tentative D call TRBD1 (5 bases). Trimming removed 1 base at V and 0 bases at J, with 22 bases between. The CDR3 is made up of 20 amino acids. Germline lookup yields CDR1 MGHRA and CDR2 YSYEKL. The CDR3 spells CASSQVPDGTSLSSGNTIYF. As DNA, the CDR3 is TGCGCCAGCAGCCAAGTCCCTGATGGGACTTCCCTCAGCTCTGGAAACACCATATATTTT.

The chain has TRBV6-6 and TRBJ1-5; 7 nucleotides match TRBD1. This CDR3 region has 14 residues. Germline V CDR1 and CDR2: MNHNY, SVGAGI (reference sequence). Trimming at V came to 6 bases and at J to 4 bases, leaving 6 bases not matched to a gene. The DNA of the CDR3 is TGTGCCAGCAGCGAAACAGGGGTAAATCAGCCCCAGCATTTT. Translated: CASSETGVNQPQHF.

The rearrangement joins TRBV10-3 to TRBJ2-7; 7 bases map to TRBD1. In germline, CDR1 is ENHRY, CDR2 SYGVKD. The CDR3 covers 15 residues. With V trimmed by 4 bases and J by 0 bases, 6 bases remained unmatched. CDR3 sequence: CAISVTGTASYEQYF. The CDR3 DNA reads as TGTGCCATCAGTGTGACCGGGACAGCCTCCTACGAGCAGTACTTC.

This clonotype was observed at least ten times. The chain carries TRBV12-3 or TRBV12-4 and TRBJ1-2; 7 bases are shared with TRBD1. This CDR3 comprises 13 residues. With 10 bases clipped from V and 4 bases from J, the junction kept 9 bases outside the gene matches. CDR3: CATFFRDSYGYTF. The DNA of the CDR3 is TGTGCCACTTTTTTCCGGGACAGCTATGGCTACACCTTC.

The table lists this clonotype with many counts. In nucleotides, the CDR3 is TGTGCCAGCAGTTTTAGGGGACAGCTTTTTTACGAGCAGTACTTC. It yields the protein CASSFRGQLFYEQYF. V gene TRBV12-3 or TRBV12-4 combines with J gene TRBJ2-7; TRBD1 aligns across 7 bases. V lost 3 bases, J lost 4 bases, and 9 bases stayed unmatched. The CDR3 is 15 amino acids.

This chain's CDR3 is CASSEGGINQPQHF. The CDR3 DNA is TGCGCCAGCAGTGAAGGGGGGATAAATCAGCCCCAGCATTTT. The V gene is TRBV5-1, the J gene TRBJ1-5; possibly TRBD1 for D (6 bases). This CDR3 is built from 14 residues. Germline CDR1 is SGHRS and CDR2 is YFSETQ. Trimming took 5 bases from V and 4 from J, leaving 13 bases between them.

The rearrangement links TRBV19 to TRBJ2-7, with D possibly being TRBD1 (5 bases). The germline V and J ends were trimmed by 4 bases and 2 bases, with 9 bases remaining between them. The CDR3 is made up of 13 amino acids. Germline CDR1 LNHDA, CDR2 SQIVND (reference sequence). The CDR3 DNA reads TGTGCCAGTAGTAAGGGCAGGGCCTACGAGCAGTACTTC. This codes for CASSKGRAYEQYF.

In its sample, this clonotype was seen a few times. The chain employs TRBV4-1 and TRBJ2-7, with D possibly being TRBD1 (6 bases). V was trimmed by 4 bases and J by 2 bases, leaving 15 bases between them. CDR1 is MGHRA and CDR2 is YSYEKL in the germline V gene. The CDR3 sequence is 15 residues long. CDR3 in DNA: TGCGCCAGCAGCCGCAGGGACAACGAACCCTACGAGCAGTACTTC. Its translation: CASSRRDNEPYEQYF.

This clonotype was seen many times. The chain employs TRBV7-8 and TRBJ2-1, with 11 nucleotides matching TRBD2. Germline assignment: CDR1 SGHVS and CDR2 FQNEAQ. J gave up 6 bases and V 1 base, and 2 bases lay outside the gene matches. The CDR3 has 15 amino acids. The CDR3 protein is CASSLVTSGSNEQFF. In nucleotides, the CDR3 is TGTGCCAGCAGCTTAGTCACTAGCGGGAGCAATGAGCAGTTCTTC.

This clonotype has a handful of counts. The chain's CDR3 is CASSHLGLADTDTQYF. The CDR3 coding sequence is TGCGCCAGCAGCCACCTGGGACTAGCGGACACAGATACGCAGTATTTT. The genes are TRBV4-1 and TRBJ2-3; 11 nucleotides match TRBD2. V was clipped by 3 bases and J by 2 bases; unmatched bases: 4. This CDR3 spans 16 amino acids. Germline CDR1 is MGHRA and CDR2 is YSYEKL.

This clonotype has only a few counts. The chain couples TRBV7-2 to TRBJ1-2, with 10 bases aligning to TRBD1. J gave up 9 bases and V 1 base, and 5 bases lay outside the gene matches. The CDR3 contains 14 residues. CDR1 and CDR2 from the germline V gene are SGHTA and FQGNSA. The DNA for the CDR3 is TGTGCCAGCAGCTTAGGACAGGGGGCCTACCGCTACACCTTC. Amino acids: CASSLGQGAYRYTF.

Only a few counts were recorded for this clonotype. The rearrangement uses TRBV19 and TRBJ2-1; no reliable D call. With 4 bases removed from V and 8 bases from J, the gap between germline ends came to 12 bases. CDR1 and CDR2 (germline): LNHDA, SQIVND (reference sequence). The CDR3 is 13 amino acids. In DNA, the CDR3 is TGTGCCAGTAGTACCGGTGCCGGGTATGAGCAGTTCTTC. Its translation: CASSTGAGYEQFF.

The gene calls are TRBV12-3 or TRBV12-4 and TRBJ2-3; D is possibly TRBD2 (9 bases). This CDR3 spans 14 amino acids. Trimming left V 10 bases short and J 10 bases short, with 24 bases between. The CDR3 reads CATAGGGTGAAQYF. The CDR3 DNA sequence: TGTGCCACAGCGGGGGGAGGGACAGGCGCGGCGCAGTATTTT.

This chain joins TRBV4-2 and TRBJ1-1; 7 bases line up with TRBD1. The length of the CDR3 is 16 residues. The junction had 8 bases not matched to a gene; V was cut back by 2 bases and J by 2 bases. From germline, CDR1 is LGHNA and CDR2 YNFKEQ. CDR3: CASSQPLGQTNTEAFF. In DNA form, the CDR3 reads TGTGCCAGCAGCCAACCTCTGGGACAGACTAACACTGAAGCTTTCTTT.

V usage is TRBV5-1 and J usage is TRBJ1-3, with a possible D match to TRBD1 (5 bases). This CDR3 region has 16 residues. Trimming shortened V by 3 bases and J by 0 bases, and 13 bases separated the two germline ends. The V gene's germline CDR1 is SGHRS and CDR2 YFSETQ. The CDR3 spells CASSSGTADSGNTIYF. CDR3 nucleotide sequence: TGCGCCAGCAGCTCCGGGACCGCCGACTCTGGAAACACCATATATTTT.

This chain connects TRBV20-1 to TRBJ1-1; a possible D gene is TRBD1 (6 bases). Germline loops: CDR1 DFQATT, CDR2 SNEGSKA (reference sequence). Deletions cut 8 bases from V and 3 bases from J, with 16 bases between. The CDR3 spans 13 residues. CDR3 DNA: TGCAGTCGGGGGGCCTGGCGAGACACTGAAGCTTTCTTT. It translates to CSRGAWRDTEAFF.

At least ten counts were recorded for this clonotype. The chain employs TRBV7-2 and TRBJ2-7; 7 bases are shared with TRBD2. Trimming took 5 bases from V and 2 from J; bases not matched to a gene: 9. CDR1 is SGHTA and CDR2 is FQGNSA in the germline V gene. CDR3 length: 15 amino acids. CDR3 bases: TGTGCCAGCAGCCTAAGCGGGGAGCGGGCCTACGAGCAGTACTTC. This translates into CASSLSGERAYEQYF.